This T cell receptor (beta chain) derives from a study of blood T cell repertoires in COVID-19 (dated by TCRdb to the early 2020s). General notes on the study: Samples covering the acute and convalescent phases of COVID-19 were provided by collaborators in the United States, Italy and Spain. The material from the prospective study consisted of cDNA or gDNA derived from T cells, B-cell-depleted T cells, or PBMCs. Subjects who had been exposed to COVID-19, were actively infected with it, or had recovered from it provided the deeply sampled blood TCRbeta repertoires that made up the dataset. The repertoires were released in a freely available public database meant as a resource for research on the immune response to SARS-CoV-2. The samples were drawn from two sources: the first 160 participants of the ongoing ImmuneRACE study, and over 950 subjects contributed by 6 global collaborators. The sample metadata nearly always contained a de-identified subject ID, COVID-19 status, age in years and sex. Where available, HLA class I and class II types were obtained from metadata supplied by the sample provider rather than from assay-based typing. Study-level results and caveats: How much clinical and demographic metadata was included differed by source and by participant, and the metadata was provided uncurated.

The collaborating institutions used their own protocols to collect whole blood in K2EDTA tubes. For TCRbeta analysis, collaborators shipped samples in one of three forms: frozen whole blood, isolated PBMCs, or DNA extracted from either of those sample types. CDR1 and CDR2, per the germline V gene (reference sequence), are SGHKS and YYEKEE. After removal of 4 bases from V and 8 bases from J, the junction retains 14 bases not matched to a gene. The CDR3 covers 15 residues, taking in both the cysteine and the phenylalanine. Kept here is only the CDR3 DNA, which spans 45 bases and is read in frame from base 1. TCRbeta CDR3 regions were amplified from genomic DNA by means of the immunoSEQ Assay, a bias-controlled multiplex PCR. The authors' analysis ran thus. Within the assay, amplification of reference gene primers was used to estimate how many nucleated cells each sample contained. To quantify the absolute abundance of each unique TCRbeta CDR3 rearrangement, sequence reads were collapsed and filtered. For each sample, productive Simpson clonality was calculated as the square root of Simpson's diversity index across productive rearrangements. Imported from immuneACCESS, the table was reduced by TCRdb to in-frame sequences with V and J called. These copies leave out some clones; in studies compared against another copy, an unresolved V gene accounts for under half, and the cause of the remainder is not known. V, J and clone size are those of that table, while D and trimming were read from the DNA. The table for this sample lists around 63,000 clones; 88% of them were counted only once. The ten largest clones take up approximately 3.4% of the sample.

As concerns this clone: It has no known antigen specificity. Base qualities are not recorded, but no much larger clone differs from it by a single base.

The V and J segments used are TRBV5-5 and TRBJ1-2; TRBD1 matches 7 bases in the middle. The source is a man aged 50-60 years with active COVID-19. Sequencing input: peripheral blood. Here is the DNA: TGTGCCAGCAGCCGTACTCGACAGGGCTGGAGCGGCTACACCTTC. Its coded protein is CASSRTRQGWSGYTF.